This is a list of T cell receptor beta chains from one sample in a study of PD-1 blockade in classical Hodgkin lymphoma. Method: immunoSEQ multiplex PCR; TCRdb's copy keeps in-frame clones and lacks some. Of approximately 21,000 clones in the sample, 84% are singletons; the top ten hold less than 9%. The sequences come from CD8+ T cells from blood, collected before the fourth cycle of nivolumab. The receptors come from a human donor with classical Hodgkin lymphoma. CDR3s leave out the opening cysteine and the closing phenylalanine or tryptophan. Fields, in order: D gene, V gene, clone size, CDR3 protein. D genes are given only for firm matches. Where a row states a size, it is once, few, many or the class of an expanded clone; other rows omit it.

.	TRBV4-3	.	ASSQATPYEQY
TRBD1	TRBV5-4	.	ASSLEAGGAGAANEKLF
.	TRBV19	.	ASSILQTAEKLF
TRBD1	TRBV19	.	ASSERYRGSYEQY
TRBD2	TRBV9	.	ASSVVWAGGLENEQF
.	TRBV6-1	.	ASSEWDEGETQY
.	TRBV19	.	ASSPGTVFYEQY
.	TRBV7-8	once	ASSLVGGRGGVQETQY
TRBD1	TRBV4-3	once	ASSQGTGATRGGYT
.	TRBV18	.	ASSPLVSDTQY
.	TRBV7-2	.	ASSLGVGVAEAF
TRBD2	TRBV7-9	.	ASSLVLGLEKPDTQY
.	TRBV20-1	.	SAREIDKRV
.	TRBV2	.	ASRHTYNSPLH
TRBD1	TRBV10-2	once	ASNTGGRRETQY
TRBD1	TRBV10-3	.	AISEQGLRSLYGYT
TRBD1	TRBV19	.	ASSGRTAGGGGNTEAF
TRBD2	TRBV19	.	ASASGGIYEQY
TRBD1	TRBV7-6	.	ASSPRDRAYEQY
TRBD2	TRBV27	.	ASSLRSTSGGFSITGELF
TRBD1	TRBV7-9	.	ASSLEEGTGHFGYT
.	TRBV5-6	.	ASSLVGANYGYT
TRBD1	TRBV9	.	ASSARQGLWYGYT
TRBD1	TRBV9	.	ASSGTGNEQF
TRBD2	TRBV2	.	ASSEYGTSSYNEQF
TRBD1	TRBV27	.	ASSSQGAHDTQY
TRBD2	TRBV10-3	.	AISGFGGGVTDTQY
TRBD2	TRBV7-2	.	ASSFQRGPGELF
TRBD1	TRBV27	.	ASSHLPVGTDRNTEAF
.	TRBV6-1	.	ASKTLYTEAF
.	TRBV5-4	.	ASSQAGTETQY